This TCR beta chain was profiled in a study of cytotoxic CD8 clonotypes in ibrutinib-treated CLL. Study-wide context: Partial responders around 24, complete 2; around twelve progressed and around 15 stayed in remission by median approximately 5.5 years.

The length of the CDR3 is 12 residues. The germline V gene has CDR1 SGHVS and CDR2 FNYEAQ. Trimming took 4 bases from V and 4 from J, leaving 6 bases between them. Produced via immunoSEQ multiplex PCR; TCRdb's table is partial and in-frame only. The data show approximately 150,000 clones, with about 88% seen just once and approximately 3% held by the top ten. The rearrangement uses TRBV7-6 and TRBJ2-3; D is ambiguous. The TCR sequence derives from a human donor with chronic lymphocytic leukemia. The sequenced sample was PBMCs, obtained at disease progression, from a patient treated with ibrutinib. The DNA of the CDR3 is TGTGCCAGCAGCTATAATCCAGATACGCAGTATTTT. Translated, it gives CASSYNPDTQYF.